This record looks at one T cell receptor beta chain sequence and its context. The record originates from a study of cytomegalovirus exposure and HLA in healthy donors. The germline V and J ends were trimmed by 5 bases and 7 bases, with 15 bases remaining between them. The CDR3 extends over 14 amino acids. CDR1 SGHTA and CDR2 FQGTGA come from the germline V gene. The PCR contained 60 Vbeta and 13 Jbeta primers. The assay was immunoSEQ multiplex PCR, and TCRdb's table has in-frame clones only and misses some. The sample lists about 130,000 clones, 65% to 90% occurring once. What was sequenced was PBMCs. V usage is TRBV7-3 and J usage is TRBJ2-1, with D perhaps matching TRBD1 (7 bases). The receptor was derived from a man between 45 and 60 years old in good health and CMV-seronegative. CDR3 sequence reads: CASSEGAGGNEQFF. In DNA, the CDR3 is TGTGCCAGCAGCGAGGGTGCAGGGGGGAATGAGCAGTTCTTC.